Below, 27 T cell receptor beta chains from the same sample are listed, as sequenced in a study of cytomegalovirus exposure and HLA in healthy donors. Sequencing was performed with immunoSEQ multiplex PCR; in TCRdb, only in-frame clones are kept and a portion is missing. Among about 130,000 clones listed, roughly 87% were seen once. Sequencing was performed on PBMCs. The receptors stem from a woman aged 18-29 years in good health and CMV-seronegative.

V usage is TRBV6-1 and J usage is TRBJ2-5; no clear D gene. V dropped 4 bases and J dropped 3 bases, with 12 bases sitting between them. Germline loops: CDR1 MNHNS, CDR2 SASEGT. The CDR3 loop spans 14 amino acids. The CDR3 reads CASSGWAVEETQYF. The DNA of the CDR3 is TGTGCCAGCAGTGGGTGGGCTGTCGAAGAGACCCAGTACTTC.

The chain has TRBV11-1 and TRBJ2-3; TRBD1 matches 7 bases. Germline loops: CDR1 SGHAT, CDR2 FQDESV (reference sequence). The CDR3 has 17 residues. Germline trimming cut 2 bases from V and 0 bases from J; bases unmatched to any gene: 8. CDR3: CASSLFTGATSTDTQYF. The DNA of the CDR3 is TGTGCCAGCAGCTTATTTACAGGGGCGACTAGCACAGATACGCAGTATTTT.

DNA of the CDR3: TGTGCCAGCAGCCAACTGGGACAGGACCTATATCAGCCCCAGCATTTT. This translates into CASSQLGQDLYQPQHF. The rearrangement joins TRBV4-2 to TRBJ1-5; TRBD1 matches at 8 bases. CDR3 size: 16 residues. Germline lookup yields CDR1 LGHNA and CDR2 YNFKEQ. The trim removed 2 bases at V and 5 bases at J, leaving 8 bases unmatched.

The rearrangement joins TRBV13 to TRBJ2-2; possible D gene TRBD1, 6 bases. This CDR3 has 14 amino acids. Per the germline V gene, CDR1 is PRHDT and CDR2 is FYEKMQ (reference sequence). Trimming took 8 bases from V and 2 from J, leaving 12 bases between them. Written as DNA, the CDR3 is TGTGCCAGCTGGGGGCCCTCAAACACCGGGGAGCTGTTTTTT. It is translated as CASWGPSNTGELFF.

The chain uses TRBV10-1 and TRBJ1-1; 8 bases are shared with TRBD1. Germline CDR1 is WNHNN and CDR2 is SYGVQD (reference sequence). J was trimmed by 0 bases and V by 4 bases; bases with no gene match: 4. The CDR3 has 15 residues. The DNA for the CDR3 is TGCGCCAGCAGTGGCACAGGGGGGATGAACACTGAAGCTTTCTTT. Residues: CASSGTGGMNTEAFF.

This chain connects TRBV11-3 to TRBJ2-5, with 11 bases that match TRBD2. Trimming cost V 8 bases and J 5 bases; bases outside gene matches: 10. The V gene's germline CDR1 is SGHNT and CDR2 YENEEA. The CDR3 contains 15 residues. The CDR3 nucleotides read TGTGCCAGCGACACTAGCGGGAGAAAGAGGGAGACCCAGTACTTC. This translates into CASDTSGRKRETQYF. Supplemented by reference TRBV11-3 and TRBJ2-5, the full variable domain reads EAGVVQSPRYKIIEKKQPVAFWCNPISGHNTLYWYLQNLGQGPELLIRYENEEAVDDSQLPKDRFSAERLKGVDSTLKIQPAELGDSAVYLCASDTSGRKRETQYFGPGTRLLVL.

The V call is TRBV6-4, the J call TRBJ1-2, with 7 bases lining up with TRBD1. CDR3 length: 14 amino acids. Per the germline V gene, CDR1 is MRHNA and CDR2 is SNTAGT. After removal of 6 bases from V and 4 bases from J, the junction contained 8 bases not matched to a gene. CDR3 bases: TGTGCCAGCAGCCAAACAGGGGAAGGCTATGGCTACACCTTC. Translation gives CASSQTGEGYGYTF.

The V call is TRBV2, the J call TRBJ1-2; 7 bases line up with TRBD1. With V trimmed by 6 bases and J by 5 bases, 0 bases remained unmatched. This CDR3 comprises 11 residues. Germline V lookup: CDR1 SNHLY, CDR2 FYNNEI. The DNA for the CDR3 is TGTGCCAGCAGGACAGGGTATGGCTACACCTTC. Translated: CASRTGYGYTF. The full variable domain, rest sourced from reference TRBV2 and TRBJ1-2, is EPEVTQTPSHQVTQMGQEVILRCVPISNHLYFYWYRQILGQKVEFLVSFYNNEISEKSEIFDDQFSVERPDGSNFTLKIRSTKLEDSAMYFCASRTGYGYTFGSGTRLTVV.

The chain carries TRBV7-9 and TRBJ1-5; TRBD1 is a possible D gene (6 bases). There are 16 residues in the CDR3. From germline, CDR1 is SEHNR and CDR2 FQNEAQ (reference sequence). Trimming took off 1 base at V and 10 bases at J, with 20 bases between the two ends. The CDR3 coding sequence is TGTGCCAGCAGCTTAGGGTCTGGGAGGGGGGAGAAACCCCAGCATTTT. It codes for CASSLGSGRGEKPQHF.

CDR3 sequence (DNA): TGTGCCAGCAGTCCGGGGGGATTCAATCAGCCCCAGCATTTT. Its protein is CASSPGGFNQPQHF. The rearrangement joins TRBV7-2 to TRBJ1-5, with D possibly TRBD1 on 5 matching bases. CDR1 SGHTA and CDR2 FQGNSA come from the germline V gene. The V end lost 6 bases, the J end lost 3 bases, and 12 bases lay between the germline ends. This CDR3 spans 14 amino acids.

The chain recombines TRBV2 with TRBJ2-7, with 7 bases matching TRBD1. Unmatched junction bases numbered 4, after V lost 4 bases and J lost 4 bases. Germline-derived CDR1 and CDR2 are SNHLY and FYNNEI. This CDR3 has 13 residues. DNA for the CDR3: TGTGCCAGCAGTGGGCTACAGGGGTACGAGCAGTACTTC. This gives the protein CASSGLQGYEQYF.

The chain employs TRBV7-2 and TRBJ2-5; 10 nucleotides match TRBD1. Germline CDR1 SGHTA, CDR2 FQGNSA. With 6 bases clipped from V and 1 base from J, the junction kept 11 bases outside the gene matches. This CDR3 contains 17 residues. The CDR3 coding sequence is TGTGCCAGCAGTCCGGGACAGGGGACTAGGGGCCAAGAGACCCAGTACTTC. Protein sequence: CASSPGQGTRGQETQYF.

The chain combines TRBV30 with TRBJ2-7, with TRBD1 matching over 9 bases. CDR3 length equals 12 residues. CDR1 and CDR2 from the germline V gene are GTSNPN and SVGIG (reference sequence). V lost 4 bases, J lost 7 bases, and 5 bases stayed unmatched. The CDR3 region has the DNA TGTGCCTGGACCCGGACAGGGGATGAGCAGTACTTC. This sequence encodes CAWTRTGDEQYF.

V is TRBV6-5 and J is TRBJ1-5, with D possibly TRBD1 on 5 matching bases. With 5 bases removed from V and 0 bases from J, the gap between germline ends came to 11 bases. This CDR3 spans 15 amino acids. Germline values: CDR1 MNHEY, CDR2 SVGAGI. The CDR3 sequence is CASSRQPYSNQPQHF. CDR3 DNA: TGTGCCAGCAGTCGACAGCCCTATAGCAATCAGCCCCAGCATTTT.

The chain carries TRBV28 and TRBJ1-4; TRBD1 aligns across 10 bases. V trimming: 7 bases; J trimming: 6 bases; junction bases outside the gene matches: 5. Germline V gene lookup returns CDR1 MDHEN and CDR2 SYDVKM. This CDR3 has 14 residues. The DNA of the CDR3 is TGTGCCAGCACCCCCGGGACAGGGGATGAAAAACTGTTTTTT. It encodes CASTPGTGDEKLFF.

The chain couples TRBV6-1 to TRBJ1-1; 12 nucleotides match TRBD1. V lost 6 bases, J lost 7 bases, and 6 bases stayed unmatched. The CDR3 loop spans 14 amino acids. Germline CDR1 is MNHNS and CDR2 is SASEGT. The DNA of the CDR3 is TGTGCCAGCAGAGGGGACAGGGGGCGCGGTGAAGCTTTCTTT. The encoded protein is CASRGDRGRGEAFF.

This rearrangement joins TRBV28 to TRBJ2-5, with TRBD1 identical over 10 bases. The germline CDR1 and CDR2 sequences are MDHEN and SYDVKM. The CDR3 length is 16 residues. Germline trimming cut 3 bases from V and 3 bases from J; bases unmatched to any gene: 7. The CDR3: CASSFGGTGAEETQYF. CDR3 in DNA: TGTGCCAGCAGTTTTGGCGGGACAGGGGCGGAAGAGACCCAGTACTTC. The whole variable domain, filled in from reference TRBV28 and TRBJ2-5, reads DVKVTQSSRYLVKRTGEKVFLECVQDMDHENMFWYRQDPGLGLRLIYFSYDVKMKEKGDIPEGYSVSREKKERFSLILESASTNQTSMYLCASSFGGTGAEETQYFGPGTRLLVL.

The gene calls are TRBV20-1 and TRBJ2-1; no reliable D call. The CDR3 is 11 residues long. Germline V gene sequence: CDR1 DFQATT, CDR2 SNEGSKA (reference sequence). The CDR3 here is CSSRWYNEQFF. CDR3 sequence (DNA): TGCAGCAGCAGGTGGTACAATGAGCAGTTCTTC.

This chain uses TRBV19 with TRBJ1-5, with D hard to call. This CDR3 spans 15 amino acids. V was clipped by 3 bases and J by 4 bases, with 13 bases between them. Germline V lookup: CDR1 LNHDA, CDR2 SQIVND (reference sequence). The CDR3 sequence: CASSIRPERNQPQHF. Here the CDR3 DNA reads TGTGCCAGTAGTATTCGCCCGGAGCGAAATCAGCCCCAGCATTTT. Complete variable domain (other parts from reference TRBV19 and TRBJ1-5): DGGITQSPKYLFRKEGQNVTLSCEQNLNHDAMYWYRQDPGQGLRLIYYSQIVNDFQKGDIAEGYSVSREKKESFPLTVTSAQKNPTAFYLCASSIRPERNQPQHFGDGTRLSIL.

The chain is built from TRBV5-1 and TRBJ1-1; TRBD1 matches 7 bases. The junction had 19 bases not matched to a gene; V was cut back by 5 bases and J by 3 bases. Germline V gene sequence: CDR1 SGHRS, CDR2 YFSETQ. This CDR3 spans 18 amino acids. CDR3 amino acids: CASSLRDSLPRMDTEAFF. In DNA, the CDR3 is TGCGCCAGCAGTTTAAGGGACAGTCTCCCGAGAATGGACACTGAAGCTTTCTTT.

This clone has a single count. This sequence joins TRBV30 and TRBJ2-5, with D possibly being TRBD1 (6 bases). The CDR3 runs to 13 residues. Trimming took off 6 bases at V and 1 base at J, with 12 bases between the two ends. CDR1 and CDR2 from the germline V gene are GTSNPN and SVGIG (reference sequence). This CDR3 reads CACDRDTQETQYF. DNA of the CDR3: TGTGCCTGTGACCGGGACACCCAAGAGACCCAGTACTTC.

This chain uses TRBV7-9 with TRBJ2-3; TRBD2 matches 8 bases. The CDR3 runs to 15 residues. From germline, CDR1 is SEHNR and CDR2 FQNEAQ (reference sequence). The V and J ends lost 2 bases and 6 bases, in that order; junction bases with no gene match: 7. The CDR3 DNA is TGTGCCAGCAGCTTATCGGCGGGGGGTTCTGATACGCAGTATTTT. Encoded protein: CASSLSAGGSDTQYF.

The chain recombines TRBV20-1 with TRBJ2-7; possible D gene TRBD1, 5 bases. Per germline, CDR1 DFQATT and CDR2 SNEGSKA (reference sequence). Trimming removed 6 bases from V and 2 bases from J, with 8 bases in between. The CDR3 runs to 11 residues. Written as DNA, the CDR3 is TGCAGTGCACTGGACACCTACGAGCAGTACTTC. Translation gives CSALDTYEQYF.

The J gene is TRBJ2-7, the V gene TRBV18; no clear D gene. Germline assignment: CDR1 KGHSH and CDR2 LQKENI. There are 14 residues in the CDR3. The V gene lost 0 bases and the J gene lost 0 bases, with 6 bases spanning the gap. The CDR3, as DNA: TGTGCCAGCTCACCACCGACAAGCTCCTACGAGCAGTACTTC. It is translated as CASSPPTSSYEQYF.

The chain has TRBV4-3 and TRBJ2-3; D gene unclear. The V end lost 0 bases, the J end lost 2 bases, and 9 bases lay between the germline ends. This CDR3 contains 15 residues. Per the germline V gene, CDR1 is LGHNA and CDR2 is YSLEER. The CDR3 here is CASSQDFKNTDTQYF. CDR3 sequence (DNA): TGCGCCAGCAGCCAAGATTTCAAAAACACAGATACGCAGTATTTT.

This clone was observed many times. The CDR3 DNA reads TGTGCAAGTCGCGGCTGGGGGACAATCCCCTACGAGCAGTACGTC. Translated, it gives CASRGWGTIPYEQYV. The genes are TRBV12-2 and TRBJ2-7; TRBD1, the table's D call, was not compared with the DNA. TRBV12-2 is labeled a pseudogene. The CDR3 contains 15 residues.

The CDR3 region is CASGGTANYGYTF. CDR3 coding DNA: TGTGCCAGTGGGGGGACAGCGAACTATGGCTACACCTTC. The V call is TRBV19, the J call TRBJ1-2; 7 positions agree with TRBD1. This CDR3 is built from 13 residues. V shed 8 bases and J 2 bases; nucleotides not matched to a gene: 5. Germline V gene lookup returns CDR1 LNHDA and CDR2 SQIVND (reference sequence).